Below, 8 T cell receptor beta chains from the same sample are listed, as sequenced in a study of CD8+ T cells in alopecia areata. Extracted RNA was reverse transcribed into cDNA, the sequencing template. Assay used: immunoSEQ multiplex PCR; TCRdb lists only in-frame clones, some missing. The repertoire yields approximately 280,000 clones, none seen only once; the top ten contain more than 1%. Cells from pooled cutaneous lymph nodes were sorted by CD4, CD8alpha, NKG2D, NKG2ACE and other markers. The sequenced sample consisted of CD4+ T cells sorted from a lymph node. The source is a C3H/HeJ mouse with alopecia areata. This strain's MHC haplotype is H2-k.

A remark on this clone: Gene names denote mouse genes. The read ends 4 residues early relative to the CDR3; the germline J gene fills the gap. V and J are TRBV1 and TRBJ2-4; 9 positions agree with TRBD1. CDR3 size: 16 residues. V was pared by 4 bases and J by 0 bases, with 5 bases of the junction left unmatched. Germline CDR1 NSQYPW, CDR2 LRSPGD (reference sequence). CDR3 sequence: CTCSEQGARSQNTLYF. CDR3 DNA (partial): TGCACCTGCAGTGAACAGGGGGCGCGGAGTCAAAAC.

This clone was observed a few times. Any gene name here is a mouse gene name. The read ends 4 residues before the CDR3 terminus; that terminus is restored from the germline J gene. This sample also contains other DNA sequences that code for the same CDR3. The rearrangement joins TRBV19 to TRBJ2-7; TRBD1 matches 11 bases. The length of the CDR3 is 14 residues. Germline V lookup: CDR1 FNHDT, CDR2 SITEND (reference sequence). CDR3 bases read: TGTGCCAGCAGTAGGACAGGGGGCGCTTAT. Translating it yields CASSRTGGAY. The full CDR3 is CASSRTGGAYEQYF.

With respect to this clone: The gene symbols are mouse symbols. Read sequence stops 4 residues before the CDR3 end, and the germline J gene provides the missing end. Other DNA sequences from this sample encode an identical CDR3 as well. This chain uses TRBV13-3 with TRBJ2-7; tentative D call: TRBD1 (6 bases). The CDR3 contains 15 residues. Deletions cut 0 bases from V and 0 bases from J, with 10 bases between. The V gene's germline CDR1 is NNHDY and CDR2 SYVADS. The part of the CDR3 DNA that was read is TGTGCCAGCAGTGATGTGGGAGGGGGCTCCTAT. Its protein is CASSDVGGGSY. The whole CDR3 protein is CASSDVGGGSYEQYF.

This clone was observed a handful of times. Mouse names are used for the genes. The read stops 4 residues short of the end of the CDR3; the missing end is completed from the germline J gene. Other DNA sequences within the sample encode an identical CDR3. The V gene is TRBV29, the J gene TRBJ2-5; the D gene is possibly TRBD2 (7 bases). Looked up from germline, CDR1 is MSHET and CDR2 is SYDVDS. The V gene lost 3 bases and the J gene lost 2 bases, with 9 bases spanning the gap. The CDR3 has 14 amino acids. This CDR3 is CASSFGGPQDTQYF. The sequenced part of the CDR3 DNA is TGTGCTAGCAGTTTTGGGGGGCCCCAAGAC.

A remark on this clone: Mouse gene names apply. The read ends 4 residues early relative to the CDR3; the germline J gene fills the gap. The J gene is TRBJ2-3, the V gene TRBV13-2; D uncertain. Germline V gene sequence: CDR1 NNHNN, CDR2 SYGAGS (reference sequence). There are 15 residues in the CDR3. V lost 5 bases to trimming and J lost 0 bases, with 13 bases between them. This CDR3 reads CASGPHRTSAETLYF. The sequenced CDR3 bases are TGTGCCAGCGGCCCTCACAGAACTAGTGCAGAA.

As to this clone: The gene names here belong to mouse. The read comes to an end 4 residues before the CDR3 does, leaving the germline J gene to fill in the end. The chain is built from TRBV19 and TRBJ2-1, with 7 positions matching TRBD1. Germline values: CDR1 FNHDT, CDR2 SITEND (reference sequence). J gave up 6 bases and V 4 bases, and 7 bases lay outside the gene matches. The CDR3 loop spans 14 amino acids. CDR3 DNA, as far as it was read: TGTGCCAGCAGTCCCGACAGGGCTTTTGCT. It is translated as CASSPDRAFA. The entire CDR3 is CASSPDRAFAEQFF.

As to this clone: The gene names given are mouse names. The sequenced fragment ends 4 residues before the CDR3 boundary, so the rest is inferred from the germline J gene. The rearrangement links TRBV29 to TRBJ2-3; D possibly corresponds to TRBD2 (7 bases). Trimming cost V 0 bases and J 2 bases, with 9 bases left between them. This CDR3 region has 15 residues. Per the germline V gene, CDR1 is MSHET and CDR2 is SYDVDS. The CDR3 spells CASSLSGGPAETLYF. The CDR3 bases that were read are TGTGCTAGCAGTTTATCTGGGGGGCCTGCAGAA.

This clone was seen a few times. Gene names and germline match the mouse. The read terminates 4 residues before the CDR3 end, so the remaining end is supplied by the germline J gene. This same CDR3 is encoded by further DNA sequences in the sample. V gene TRBV13-1 combines with J gene TRBJ2-7; perhaps TRBD1 as D (6 bases). V dropped 2 bases and J dropped 2 bases, with 8 bases sitting between them. Germline V CDR1 and CDR2: NSHNY, SYGAGN. The CDR3 runs to 13 residues. Partial CDR3 DNA: TGTGCCAGCAGTGAAGGGACAACCTAT. Its translation is CASSEGTTY. In full, the CDR3 is CASSEGTTYEQYF.